The 27 T cell receptor beta chains reported below all come from one sample, sequenced in a study of blood T cells in healthy people across ages. A sample-barcoded 5' primer and a J-beta primer mix were used in a second PCR of about 7 to 12 cycles. In TCRdb, the 5' RACE reads were re-called with MiXCR into one record per CDR3 protein. This sample has about 930,000 distinct CDR3 sequences, with about 28% found just once. These same records also appear under a second study, on T cells of mothers and their children.

Sequencing input: blood. These TCRs come from a woman aged 40 to 50 in good health.

V gene TRBV7-2 combines with J gene TRBJ2-1; 10 bases agree with TRBD2. Trimming took 7 bases from V and 5 from J; bases not matched to a gene: 5. CDR1 and CDR2 (germline): SGHTA, FQGNSA. The CDR3 length is 14 residues. The CDR3 region has the DNA TGTGCCAGCATCAGGACTAGCGGACACAATGAGCAGTTCTTC. Amino acids: CASIRTSGHNEQFF.

This chain uses TRBV7-9 with TRBJ1-1; D is uncertain. The CDR3 totals 15 residues. Between the trimmed V and J ends, which lost 4 bases and 4 bases, there was a span of 16 bases. The germline V gene has CDR1 SEHNR and CDR2 FQNEAQ (reference sequence). CDR3 bases: TGTGCCAGCAGCTCATTTTCGACCATGACCACTGAAGCTTTCTTT. Protein sequence: CASSSFSTMTTEAFF.

This clonotype was found many times. The genes are TRBV29-1 and TRBJ1-1, with no clear D. The CDR3 is 12 amino acids. Germline V gene sequence: CDR1 SQVTM, CDR2 ANQGSEA. V lost 1 base and J lost 5, with 8 bases in between. CDR3 bases: TGCAGCGTTGAAGGCGTCGGGACTGAAGCTTTCTTT. Protein product: CSVEGVGTEAFF.

The CDR3 region has the DNA TGTGCCAGCAGAGACGCTGAGCCCTACGAGCAGTACTTC. This codes for CASRDAEPYEQYF. The rearrangement links TRBV2 to TRBJ2-7; D call uncertain. V was trimmed by 6 bases and J by 2 bases, leaving 11 bases between them. There are 13 residues in the CDR3. CDR1 and CDR2 (germline): SNHLY, FYNNEI.

Comment on this clonotype: This could be a read error, since a much larger clone is one nucleotide away. The rearrangement uses TRBV4-3 and TRBJ2-1; unclear D gene. Germline V CDR1 and CDR2: LGHNA, YSLEER. The V end lost 4 bases, the J end lost 10 bases, and 14 bases lay between the germline ends. This CDR3 spans 13 amino acids. CDR3 sequence (DNA): TGCGCCAGCAGCCGAAACAGCGCTGAGGAGCAGTTCTTC. It codes for CASSRNSAEEQFF.

The chain joins TRBV18 to TRBJ2-7; D ambiguous. Germline V gene lookup returns CDR1 KGHSH and CDR2 LQKENI. V dropped 2 bases and J dropped 0 bases, with 11 bases sitting between them. The CDR3 runs to 15 residues. DNA of the CDR3: TGTGCCAGCTCACCAGACGGGCTCGACTCCTACGAGCAGTACTTC. Encoded protein: CASSPDGLDSYEQYF.

This clonotype came up many times. This CDR3 is CSARTGGASGEQFF. The CDR3, as DNA: TGCAGTGCGAGGACAGGGGGCGCATCGGGTGAGCAGTTCTTC. The chain is built from TRBV20-1 and TRBJ2-1; 11 nucleotides line up with TRBD1. J gave up 9 bases and V 6 bases, and 10 bases lay outside the gene matches. This CDR3 comprises 14 residues. The germline V gene has CDR1 DFQATT and CDR2 SNEGSKA (reference sequence).

This clonotype was found many times. The rearrangement joins TRBV4-1 to TRBJ2-5; D call uncertain. V lost 4 bases and J 4 bases, leaving 13 bases between the germline ends. This CDR3 contains 14 residues. Germline CDR1 and CDR2: MGHRA and YSYEKL. The CDR3 protein is CASSLGVRRETQYF. The CDR3 nucleotides are TGCGCCAGCAGCCTTGGGGTGAGGCGAGAGACCCAGTACTTC.

This clonotype was picked up one time. V and J are TRBV29-1 and TRBJ2-6, with D hard to call. Trimming removed 7 bases from V and 0 bases from J, with 7 bases in between. The CDR3 runs 13 residues. Germline V gives CDR1 SQVTM, CDR2 ANQGSEA. The CDR3 is CSAKGSGANVLTF. In nucleotides, the CDR3 is TGCAGCGCTAAGGGCTCTGGGGCCAACGTCCTGACTTTC.

This clonotype was detected many times. The rearrangement joins TRBV5-5 to TRBJ2-7; 8 bases map to TRBD1. Germline trimming cut 6 bases from V and 7 bases from J; bases unmatched to any gene: 9. Germline V gene data show CDR1 as SGHKS and CDR2 as YYEKEE (reference sequence). The CDR3 contains 13 residues. CDR3 protein: CASTRTGLGEQYF. CDR3 DNA sequence: TGTGCCAGCACACGGACAGGGTTGGGGGAGCAGTACTTC.

This chain joins TRBV9 and TRBJ2-3; 8 nucleotides line up with TRBD2. The CDR3 totals 15 residues. The V gene end was trimmed by 8 bases and the J gene end by 3 bases; junction bases not matched to a gene: 11. Germline V gene sequence: CDR1 SGDLS, CDR2 YYNGEE. CDR3 bases: TGTGCCAGTTCGACAGGTGGACTAGCAACAGATACGCAGTATTTT. Its protein product is CASSTGGLATDTQYF.

This clonotype was observed many times. This sequence joins TRBV28 and TRBJ2-7; D is uncertain. Trimming cost V 3 bases and J 4 bases, with 7 bases left between them. Germline CDR1 and CDR2: MDHEN and SYDVKM. The length of the CDR3 is 12 residues. CDR3 protein: CASSLVHYEQYF. Here the CDR3 DNA reads TGTGCCAGCAGTTTGGTTCATTACGAGCAGTACTTC.

V and J are TRBV7-2 and TRBJ1-5; D possibly corresponds to TRBD1 (5 bases). The CDR3 covers 15 residues. In germline, CDR1 is SGHTA, CDR2 FQGNSA. Trimming removed 4 bases at V and 3 bases at J, with 13 bases between. CDR3: CASSSGPHPNQPQHF. CDR3 coding DNA: TGTGCCAGCAGCTCGGGACCTCATCCCAATCAGCCCCAGCATTTT.

In its sample, this clonotype was seen many times. The chain recombines TRBV7-2 with TRBJ2-6, with unresolved D. The V gene lost 4 bases and the J gene lost 4 bases, with 11 bases spanning the gap. Germline assignment: CDR1 SGHTA and CDR2 FQGNSA. This CDR3 comprises 15 residues. The CDR3 DNA sequence: TGTGCCAGCAGCTCACGGGTGGGGGGGGCCAACGTCCTGACTTTC. Translating gives CASSSRVGGANVLTF.

The table lists this clonotype with a few counts. The chain is built from TRBV6-2 or TRBV6-3 and TRBJ2-7; no reliable D call. The CDR3 contains 11 residues. V lost 2 bases, J lost 5 bases, and 4 bases lay in between. Germline lookup yields CDR1 MNHEY and CDR2 SVGEGT. The CDR3 DNA is TGTGCCAGCAGTTACATCAACGAGCAGTACTTC. It codes for CASSYINEQYF.

The chain combines TRBV20-1 with TRBJ2-7; TRBD1 agrees at 8 bases. The DNA end favors TRBJ2-5, so the J call may be wrong. Germline values: CDR1 DFQATT, CDR2 SNEGSKA (reference sequence). The CDR3 consists of 15 residues. CDR3 nucleotide sequence: TGCAGTGCTAGTGGGAGACAGGGGAAGGGAGAGACCCAGTACTTC. It encodes CSASGRQGKGETQYF.

The rearrangement links TRBV28 to TRBJ2-4; 11 positions match TRBD2. The germline V gene encodes CDR1 MDHEN and CDR2 SYDVKM. With 5 bases clipped from V and 2 bases from J, the junction kept 14 bases outside the gene matches. The CDR3 runs to 19 residues. The CDR3 DNA reads as TGTGCCAGCAGTCCATTGGGCCTAGCGGGGGGTATGTCCAAAAACATTCAGTACTTC. This gives the protein CASSPLGLAGGMSKNIQYF.

This clonotype was counted many times. In DNA, the CDR3 is TGTGCCAGCAGCTTGTGGTCAGGGACCCAGTACTTC. It translates to CASSLWSGTQYF. The rearrangement links TRBV7-2 to TRBJ2-5; D remains ambiguous. V was cut by 3 bases and J by 7 bases, with 9 bases left in between. The V gene's germline CDR1 is SGHTA and CDR2 FQGNSA. This CDR3 is built from 12 residues.

J is TRBJ2-6 and V is TRBV4-3; D remains unclear. Per the germline V gene, CDR1 is LGHNA and CDR2 is YSLEER. V lost 3 bases to trimming and J lost 0 bases, with 12 bases between them. CDR3 length: 17 amino acids. In nucleotides, the CDR3 is TGCGCCAGCAGCCATGAAAGGGTCCTCTCTGGGGCCAACGTCCTGACTTTC. Amino acids: CASSHERVLSGANVLTF.

This clonotype was recorded a few times. J is TRBJ1-2 and V is TRBV7-9; D not resolved. The CDR3 covers 14 residues. V was trimmed by 5 bases and J by 4 bases, leaving 14 bases between them. Germline V gene data show CDR1 as SEHNR and CDR2 as FQNEAQ (reference sequence). The CDR3 DNA sequence: TGTGCCAGCAGCCCCCCGGAGGACCTCTATGGCTACACCTTC. It yields the protein CASSPPEDLYGYTF.

This chain connects TRBV13 to TRBJ2-3; TRBD2 aligns across 7 bases. The V segment lost 4 bases and the J segment 3 bases; nucleotides outside the gene matches: 4. This CDR3 is built from 14 residues. Looked up from germline, CDR1 is PRHDT and CDR2 is FYEKMQ (reference sequence). CDR3 sequence reads: CASSCSGGTDTQYF. The CDR3 DNA reads as TGTGCCAGCAGCTGCTCCGGGGGGACAGATACGCAGTATTTT.

This chain uses TRBV5-1 with TRBJ2-7; 9 bases align to TRBD1. The V gene end was trimmed by 7 bases and the J gene end by 5 bases; junction bases not matched to a gene: 10. The CDR3 is 14 residues long. Germline V gene sequence: CDR1 SGHRS, CDR2 YFSETQ. The CDR3 sequence: CASGSGQGGNEQYF. CDR3 coding DNA: TGCGCCAGCGGCTCGGGACAGGGAGGGAACGAGCAGTACTTC.

The chain recombines TRBV4-1 with TRBJ2-7; TRBD2 matches at 10 bases. The CDR3 is 16 residues long. CDR1 is MGHRA, CDR2 YSYEKL, per germline. The V gene end was trimmed by 4 bases and the J gene end by 3 bases; junction bases not matched to a gene: 9. CDR3 DNA: TGCGCCAGCAGCCCCGGGGCTAGCGGGGGCCTCTACGAGCAGTACTTC. As protein: CASSPGASGGLYEQYF.

Note on this clonotype: At one of its ends the junction is not consistent with the germline gene, which may arise from a read error. The chain employs TRBV2 and TRBJ2-5; TRBD1 is a possible D gene (6 bases). The DNA end is a closer match to TRBJ2-7, so the J assignment may be wrong. Germline assignment: CDR1 SNHLY and CDR2 FYNNEI. This CDR3 is built from 15 residues. The CDR3 region has the DNA TGTACCAGCAGTGACGGGACATCTCTAAGGGACGAGCAGTACTTC. Translation gives CTSSDGTSLRDEQYF.

The chain is built from TRBV3-1 and TRBJ2-2; D is unclear. Germline V gene data show CDR1 as LGHDT and CDR2 as YNNKEL (reference sequence). The CDR3 length is 11 residues. V was shortened by 3 bases and J by 6 bases, with 2 bases between the two germline ends. The CDR3 spells CASSHSGELFF. In DNA, the CDR3 is TGTGCCAGCAGCCATTCCGGGGAGCTGTTTTTT.

As to this clonotype: One junction end does not reproduce the germline sequence, and a read error may be involved. V and J are TRBV5-1 and TRBJ2-5; D is perhaps TRBD1 (6 bases). In germline, CDR1 is SGHRS, CDR2 YFSETQ. This CDR3 contains 14 residues. In DNA, the CDR3 is TGCGCCAGCGGCTGGGGGCAGGGGAAAGAGGCCCAGTACTTC. It translates to CASGWGQGKEAQYF.

This chain links TRBV12-3 or TRBV12-4 with TRBJ1-2; D is unclear. The V end lost 3 bases, the J end lost 3 bases, and 14 bases lay between the germline ends. The length of the CDR3 is 15 residues. CDR3 in amino acids: CASSFPPAGDYGYTF. The CDR3 DNA reads as TGTGCCAGCAGTTTCCCACCAGCTGGGGACTATGGCTACACCTTC.